This TCR beta chain was recovered during a study of beta chain features in type 1 diabetes. Findings of the study overall: It was among patients, rather than healthy donors, that naive, central memory and Treg TCRB repertoires appeared more similar. A cDNA-based sequencing approach could over-represent cells with high TCR expression.

This clone was found a few times. Its matching antigen is unknown. What was sequenced were expressed TCRB transcripts, since all of the isolated RNA had been reverse transcribed. The protocol was immunoSEQ multiplex PCR, while the TCRdb copy is restricted to in-frame clones and leaves out a portion. The sample consists of about 110,000 clones, almost 40% of them appearing once. Germline V gene lookup returns CDR1 LNHDA and CDR2 SQIVND (reference sequence). The CDR3 consists of 13 residues. J lost 10 bases, V lost 5 bases, and 7 bases had no gene match. V and J are TRBV19 and TRBJ2-1; 8 nucleotides line up with TRBD2. This receptor was obtained from a woman aged 18-29 years in good health. The specimen was stem cell memory CD4+ T cells from blood. CDR3 in DNA: TGTGCCAGTAGTGATGCACCGGGAGGGGAGCAGTTCTTC. Amino acids: CASSDAPGGEQFF. Full variable domain (rest looked up from reference TRBV19 and TRBJ2-1): DGGITQSPKYLFRKEGQNVTLSCEQNLNHDAMYWYRQDPGQGLRLIYYSQIVNDFQKGDIAEGYSVSREKKESFPLTVTSAQKNPTAFYLCASSDAPGGEQFFGPGTRLTVL.